The next 17 T cell receptor beta chains were all read from a single sample in a study of T cell responses to AZD1222 COVID-19 vaccine (dated by TCRdb to the early 2020s). Preparation of the library involved the immunoSEQ multiplex PCR assay. The source is immuneACCESS, and TCRdb retained only in-frame sequences with V and J called. Part of the clones is not carried over; for the studies checked, unresolved V genes explain less than half of this, and the remainder is unexplained. The sample table records around 100,000 clones; about 88% of these occur just once. The ten largest clones capture approximately 5.1% of the sample. In light of the paper, this sample's time point label describes: baseline before first vaccination. Sequencing used peripheral blood, obtained on day 0 of AZD1222 vaccination. The receptor set was obtained from an adult in good health.

The chain recombines TRBV4-1 with TRBJ1-4; D perhaps matches TRBD1 (5 bases). The V end lost 1 base, the J end lost 7 bases, and 13 bases lay between the germline ends. Germline lookup yields CDR1 MGHRA and CDR2 YSYEKL. The CDR3 loop spans 15 amino acids. DNA for the CDR3: TGCGCCAGCAGCCAAGTCGGACTTGGGGGTGAAAAACTGTTTTTT. Translating gives CASSQVGLGGEKLFF.

This clone was observed a single time. The gene calls are TRBV18 and TRBJ2-3, with 7 nucleotides matching TRBD2. The CDR3 totals 17 residues. CDR1 is KGHSH and CDR2 is LQKENI in the germline V gene. V lost 9 bases to trimming and J lost 3 bases; unmatched junction nucleotides: 18. The CDR3 spells CASHTLPSGEGTDTQYF. CDR3 bases: TGTGCCAGTCACACCCTTCCCAGCGGGGAGGGTACAGATACGCAGTATTTT.

In this sample, this clone turned up a few times. This rearrangement joins TRBV6-5 to TRBJ1-6; 7 bases are a match to TRBD1. The CDR3 spans 14 residues. The V and J ends lost 6 bases and 6 bases, in that order; junction bases with no gene match: 5. The germline V gene encodes CDR1 MNHEY and CDR2 SVGAGI. Here the CDR3 DNA reads TGTGCCAGCAGGGGACAGCCGGGTAATTCACCCCTCCACTTT. It encodes CASRGQPGNSPLHF.

The CDR3 DNA reads TGTGCCAGCAGCCCTTTTCGAGCGGGGGCCGGTACTGAAGCTTTCTTT. Translated, it gives CASSPFRAGAGTEAFF. The chain combines TRBV7-3 with TRBJ1-1; a weak D match, TRBD1 (6 bases). CDR1 is SGHTA and CDR2 is FQGTGA in the germline V gene. The V end was cut by 5 bases, the J end by 5 bases, with 21 bases between. The CDR3 is 16 residues long.

CDR3 sequence: CASSIGPASYEQYF. For the CDR3, the DNA is TGTGCCAGTAGTATAGGGCCAGCTTCCTACGAGCAGTACTTC. The chain employs TRBV19 and TRBJ2-7; D not certain. V was clipped by 1 base and J by 1 base, with 8 bases between them. This CDR3 is 14 amino acids long. Germline V CDR1 and CDR2: LNHDA, SQIVND (reference sequence).

V usage is TRBV27 and J usage is TRBJ2-7; D may match TRBD1 or TRBD2 (6 bases each). The length of the CDR3 is 14 residues. Germline CDR1 and CDR2: MNHEY and SMNVEV (reference sequence). Deletions cut 6 bases from V and 5 bases from J, with 17 bases between. This CDR3 reads CASRKGGLNNEQYF. The CDR3 coding sequence is TGTGCCAGCAGAAAGGGGGGACTTAATAACGAGCAGTACTTC.

The genes are TRBV5-6 and TRBJ1-3, with D unresolved. Trimming cost V 0 bases and J 5 bases, with 12 bases left between them. The CDR3 loop spans 15 amino acids. From germline, CDR1 is SGHDT and CDR2 YYEEEE. The CDR3 here is CASSLALYDRNTIYF. The CDR3, as DNA: TGTGCCAGCAGCTTGGCACTTTATGATAGAAACACCATATATTTT.

V gene TRBV5-1 combines with J gene TRBJ2-2; D is unresolved. V was cut by 3 bases and J by 1 base, with 10 bases left in between. Looked up from germline, CDR1 is SGHRS and CDR2 is YFSETQ. The CDR3 is 15 amino acids. CDR3 protein: CASSSIGLNTGELFF. Written as DNA, the CDR3 is TGCGCCAGCAGCTCGATCGGGCTGAACACCGGGGAGCTGTTTTTT.

The rearrangement links TRBV7-3 to TRBJ1-1; maybe TRBD1 (5 bases). Trimming removed 5 bases at V and 1 base at J, with 11 bases between. CDR1 is SGHTA, CDR2 FQGTGA, per germline. There are 14 residues in the CDR3. The CDR3 protein is CASSQGGGNTEAFF. Written as DNA, the CDR3 is TGTGCCAGCAGCCAAGGCGGGGGGAACACTGAAGCTTTCTTT.

The chain uses TRBV12-3 or TRBV12-4 and TRBJ1-5, with D unclear. The V gene lost 2 bases and the J gene lost 5 bases, with 7 bases spanning the gap. This CDR3 is 13 amino acids long. CDR3 in DNA: TGTGCCAGCAGTTTACTGTGGGATCAGCCCCAGCATTTT. It yields the protein CASSLLWDQPQHF.

V and J are TRBV9 and TRBJ1-5; possibly TRBD1 for D (6 bases). Germline CDR1 SGDLS, CDR2 YYNGEE. The V end was cut by 5 bases, the J end by 0 bases, with 9 bases between. The CDR3 contains 14 residues. This CDR3 is CASSEGDSNQPQHF. The CDR3 nucleotides read TGTGCCAGCAGTGAGGGGGATAGCAATCAGCCCCAGCATTTT.

The V call is TRBV7-2, the J call TRBJ2-5; D is unclear. V was trimmed by 5 bases and J by 2 bases, leaving 15 bases between them. Per the germline V gene, CDR1 is SGHTA and CDR2 is FQGNSA. CDR3 length: 15 amino acids. The CDR3 DNA is TGTGCCAGCAGCCGCTCTACTGAGAAGCAAGAGACCCAGTACTTC. Encoded protein: CASSRSTEKQETQYF.

This rearrangement joins TRBV27 to TRBJ1-2, with 7 bases aligning to TRBD1. Germline CDR1 MNHEY, CDR2 SMNVEV (reference sequence). The V segment lost 0 bases and the J segment 8 bases; nucleotides outside the gene matches: 9. The CDR3 contains 15 residues. CDR3 bases: TGTGCCAGCAGTTTATCACGCAGGGGGGAACGGGGCTACACCTTC. This gives the protein CASSLSRRGERGYTF.

This clone was seen only a few times. The rearrangement uses TRBV7-2 and TRBJ2-7; D gene ambiguous. The CDR3 loop spans 12 amino acids. Germline V gene data show CDR1 as SGHTA and CDR2 as FQGNSA. V was clipped by 5 bases and J by 7 bases, with 12 bases between them. CDR3 sequence (DNA): TGTGCCAGCAGCCCCCGCGAAGGGGAGCAGTACTTC. It specifies CASSPREGEQYF.

This clone has ten or more counts. The chain links TRBV5-1 to TRBJ2-3; D is undetermined. Trimming removed 0 bases at V and 0 bases at J, with 8 bases between. Germline CDR1 SGHRS, CDR2 YFSETQ. The CDR3 contains 15 residues. CDR3 sequence: CASSLAAASTDTQYF. The DNA for the CDR3 is TGCGCCAGCAGCTTGGCGGCAGCTAGCACAGATACGCAGTATTTT.

The table lists this clone with a count of one. CDR3 sequence: CASRIGGVRGPQHF. As DNA, the CDR3 is TGTGCCAGCAGGATCGGGGGGGTTAGGGGGCCCCAGCATTTT. This chain uses TRBV28 with TRBJ1-5, with a possible D match to TRBD1 (5 bases). The CDR3 runs 14 residues. V was clipped by 6 bases and J by 9 bases, with 18 bases between them. CDR1 and CDR2 (germline): MDHEN, SYDVKM.

The J gene is TRBJ1-4, the V gene TRBV25-1; the match to TRBD1 covers 9 bases. After removal of 0 bases from V and 7 bases from J, the junction contained 3 bases not matched to a gene. Germline CDR1 MGHDK, CDR2 SYGVNS. This CDR3 comprises 15 residues. In nucleotides, the CDR3 is TGTGCCAGCAGTGAATATCGGGACAGGGCTGAAAAACTGTTTTTT. This encodes CASSEYRDRAEKLFF.